This T cell receptor (beta chain) was documented in a study of control samples from healthy donors and cancer patients. The germline V gene encodes CDR1 SNHLY and CDR2 FYNNEI. J gave up 5 bases and V 3 bases, and 4 bases lay outside the gene matches. CDR3 length: 14 residues. Data came from immunoSEQ multiplex PCR; TCRdb stores just in-frame clones and leaves some out. The sample includes about 85,000 clones, about 89% of them seen just once. Sequences were obtained from blood. The receptor comes from a woman in her sixties in good health. The chain couples TRBV2 to TRBJ2-7, with 10 bases fitting TRBD1. The CDR3 sequence is CASSEGTGAHEQYF. CDR3 nucleotides: TGTGCCAGCAGTGAGGGGACAGGGGCGCACGAGCAGTACTTC.